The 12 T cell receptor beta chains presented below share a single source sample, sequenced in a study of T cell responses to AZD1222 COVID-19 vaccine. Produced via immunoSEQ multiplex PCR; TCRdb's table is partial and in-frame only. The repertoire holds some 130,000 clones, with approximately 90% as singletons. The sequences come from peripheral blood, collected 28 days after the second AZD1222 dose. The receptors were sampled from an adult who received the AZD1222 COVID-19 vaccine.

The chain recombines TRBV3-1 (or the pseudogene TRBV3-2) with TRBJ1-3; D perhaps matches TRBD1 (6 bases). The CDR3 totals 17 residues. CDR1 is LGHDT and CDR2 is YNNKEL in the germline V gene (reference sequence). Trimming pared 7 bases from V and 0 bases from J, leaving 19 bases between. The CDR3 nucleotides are TGTGCCAGCACCGAACAACAGGGCGCCTACTCTGGAAACACCATATATTTT. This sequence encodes CASTEQQGAYSGNTIYF.

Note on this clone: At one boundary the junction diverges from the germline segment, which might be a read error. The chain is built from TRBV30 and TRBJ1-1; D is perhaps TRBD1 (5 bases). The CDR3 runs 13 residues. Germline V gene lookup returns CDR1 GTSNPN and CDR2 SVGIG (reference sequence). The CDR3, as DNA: TGTGCCCGGAGGGCGCGGACAAACACTGAAGCTTTCTTT. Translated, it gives CARRARTNTEAFF.

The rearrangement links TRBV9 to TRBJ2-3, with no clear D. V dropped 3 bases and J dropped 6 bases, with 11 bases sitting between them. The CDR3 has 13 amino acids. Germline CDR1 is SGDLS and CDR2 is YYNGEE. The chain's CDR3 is CASSGMTDDTQYF. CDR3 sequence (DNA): TGTGCCAGCAGCGGTATGACCGATGATACGCAGTATTTT.

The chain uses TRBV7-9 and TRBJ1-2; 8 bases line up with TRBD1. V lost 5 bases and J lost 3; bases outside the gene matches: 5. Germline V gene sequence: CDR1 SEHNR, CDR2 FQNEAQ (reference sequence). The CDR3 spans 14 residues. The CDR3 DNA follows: TGTGCCAGCAGCCACATGGACAGGGACTATGGCTACACCTTC. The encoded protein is CASSHMDRDYGYTF.

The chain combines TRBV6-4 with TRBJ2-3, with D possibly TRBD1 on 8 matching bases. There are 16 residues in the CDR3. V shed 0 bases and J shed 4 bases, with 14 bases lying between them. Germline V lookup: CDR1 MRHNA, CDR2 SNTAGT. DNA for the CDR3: TGTGCCAGCAGTGACTCTGGAACAGGGGGGGCAGATACGCAGTATTTT. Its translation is CASSDSGTGGADTQYF.

CDR3 sequence reads: CASSDRGRETQYF. The CDR3 DNA is TGTGCCAGCAGTGACAGGGGGCGAGAGACCCAGTACTTC. The rearrangement links TRBV12-3 or TRBV12-4 to TRBJ2-5; 10 positions agree with TRBD1. After removal of 5 bases from V and 4 bases from J, the junction contained 1 base not matched to a gene. The CDR3 runs 13 residues.

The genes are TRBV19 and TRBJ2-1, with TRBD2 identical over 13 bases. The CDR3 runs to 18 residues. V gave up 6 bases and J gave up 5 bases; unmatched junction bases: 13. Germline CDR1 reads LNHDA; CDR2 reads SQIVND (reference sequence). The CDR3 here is CASSKRRTSGSSNNEQFF. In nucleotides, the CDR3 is TGTGCCAGTAGCAAACGCCGGACTAGCGGGAGTAGTAACAATGAGCAGTTCTTC. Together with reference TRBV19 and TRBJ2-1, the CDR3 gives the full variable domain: DGGITQSPKYLFRKEGQNVTLSCEQNLNHDAMYWYRQDPGQGLRLIYYSQIVNDFQKGDIAEGYSVSREKKESFPLTVTSAQKNPTAFYLCASSKRRTSGSSNNEQFFGPGTRLTVL.

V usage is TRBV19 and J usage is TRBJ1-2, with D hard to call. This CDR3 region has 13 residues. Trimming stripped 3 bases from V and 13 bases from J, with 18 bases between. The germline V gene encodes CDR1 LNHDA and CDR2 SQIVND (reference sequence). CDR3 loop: CASSIGPGTPSTF. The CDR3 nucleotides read TGTGCCAGTAGTATTGGCCCGGGAACTCCTTCCACCTTC.

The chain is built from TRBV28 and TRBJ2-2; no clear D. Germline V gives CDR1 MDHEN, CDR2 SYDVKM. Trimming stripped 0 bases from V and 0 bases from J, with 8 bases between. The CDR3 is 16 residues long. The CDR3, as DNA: TGTGCCAGCAGTTTATGGACACTCGCGAACACCGGGGAGCTGTTTTTT. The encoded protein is CASSLWTLANTGELFF.

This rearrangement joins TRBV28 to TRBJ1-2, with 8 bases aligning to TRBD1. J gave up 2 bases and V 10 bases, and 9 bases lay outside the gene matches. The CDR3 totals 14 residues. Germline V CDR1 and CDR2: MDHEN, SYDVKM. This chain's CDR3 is CATPRQGKNYGYTF. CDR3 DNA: TGTGCCACCCCACGACAGGGGAAGAACTATGGCTACACCTTC.

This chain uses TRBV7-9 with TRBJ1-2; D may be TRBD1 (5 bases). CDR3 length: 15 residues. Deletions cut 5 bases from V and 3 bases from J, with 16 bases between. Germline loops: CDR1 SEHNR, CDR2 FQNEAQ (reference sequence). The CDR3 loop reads CASSQTGGIDYGYTF. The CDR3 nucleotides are TGTGCCAGCAGCCAGACTGGGGGGATAGACTATGGCTACACCTTC.

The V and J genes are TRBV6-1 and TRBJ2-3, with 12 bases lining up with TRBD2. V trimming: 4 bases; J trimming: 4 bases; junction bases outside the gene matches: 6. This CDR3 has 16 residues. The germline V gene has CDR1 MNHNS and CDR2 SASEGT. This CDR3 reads CASSGQLAGGADTQYF. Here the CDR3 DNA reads TGTGCCAGCAGTGGCCAACTAGCGGGAGGTGCAGATACGCAGTATTTT.